These 28 T cell receptor beta chains were all obtained from the same sample, sequenced in a study of cytomegalovirus exposure and HLA in healthy donors. A multiplex PCR was run with 60 Vbeta primers and 13 Jbeta primers. The method was immunoSEQ multiplex PCR; TCRdb's version includes in-frame clones alone and lacks a portion of them. Counted here are tens of thousands of clones, under 80% occurring once; the ten biggest clones make up 1.3% to 1.5%. Sequenced sample: PBMCs. Receptor source: a male donor in good health and CMV-seronegative.

The CDR3 loop is CASRETGQSTDTQYF. CDR3 DNA sequence: TGTGCCAGCAGGGAAACGGGACAGAGCACAGATACGCAGTATTTT. The rearrangement uses TRBV6-1 and TRBJ2-3; 7 nucleotides match TRBD1. This CDR3 is 15 amino acids long. CDR1 is MNHNS and CDR2 is SASEGT in the germline V gene. Trimming cost V 6 bases and J 0 bases; bases outside gene matches: 6.

The V call is TRBV7-9, the J call TRBJ1-5; TRBD1 agrees at 7 bases. V trimming: 4 bases; J trimming: 6 bases; junction bases outside the gene matches: 6. Germline loops: CDR1 SEHNR, CDR2 FQNEAQ (reference sequence). The length of the CDR3 is 14 residues. The CDR3 bases are TGTGCCAGCAGCTCCGACAGGGTAGGTCAGCCCCAGCATTTT. Its translation: CASSSDRVGQPQHF.

The chain has TRBV11-2 and TRBJ2-2; 7 positions agree with TRBD2. The germline CDR1 and CDR2 sequences are SGHAT and FQNNGV. The CDR3 runs to 15 residues. V gave up 4 bases and J gave up 8 bases; unmatched junction bases: 10. This CDR3 reads CASSSGRLAGGELFF. For the CDR3, the DNA is TGTGCCAGCAGCTCGGGCCGACTAGCAGGTGGGGAGCTGTTTTTT.

This chain links TRBV28 with TRBJ1-1; D gene unclear. Looked up from germline, CDR1 is MDHEN and CDR2 is SYDVKM. The CDR3 is 13 amino acids. Deletions cut 2 bases from V and 7 bases from J, with 11 bases between. The CDR3 DNA reads TGTGCCAGCAGTTTACCAGTTCGTTTTGAAGCTTTCTTT. Translated: CASSLPVRFEAFF.

J is TRBJ2-1 and V is TRBV29-1, with 8 bases matching TRBD1. Unmatched junction bases numbered 10, after V lost 2 bases and J lost 4 bases. The CDR3 is 16 amino acids. Germline loops: CDR1 SQVTM, CDR2 ANQGSEA. In DNA, the CDR3 is TGCAGCGTTGAATACTCCGGGACAGGCGCTTACAATGAGCAGTTCTTC. Protein: CSVEYSGTGAYNEQFF.

This clone was seen once. The V call is TRBV2, the J call TRBJ1-5, with 12 bases lining up with TRBD1. This CDR3 contains 14 residues. Germline V gives CDR1 SNHLY, CDR2 FYNNEI. V lost 8 bases to trimming and J lost 5 bases; unmatched junction nucleotides: 4. In DNA form, the CDR3 reads TGTGCCAGCTCCGGGACAGGGGGCGATCAGCCCCAGCATTTT. The encoded protein is CASSGTGGDQPQHF.

V usage is TRBV6-4 and J usage is TRBJ2-1, with unresolved D. Germline CDR1 is MRHNA and CDR2 is SNTAGT. The CDR3 totals 14 residues. V was clipped by 3 bases and J by 6 bases, with 12 bases between them. The CDR3 DNA follows: TGTGCCAGCAGTGAGGGCCTGAATCCCAATGAGCAGTTCTTC. It translates to CASSEGLNPNEQFF.

The CDR3 DNA reads TGTGCCAGCAGCGCCCGAGGGGGGGTCGGCACAGATACGCAGTATTTT. This translates into CASSARGGVGTDTQYF. This rearrangement joins TRBV7-9 to TRBJ2-3; tentative D call: TRBD2 (7 bases). Germline V lookup: CDR1 SEHNR, CDR2 FQNEAQ (reference sequence). V lost 5 bases and J lost 1, with 16 bases in between. This CDR3 has 16 amino acids.

V and J are TRBV7-2 and TRBJ1-1, with D hard to call. With 1 base removed from V and 8 bases from J, the gap between germline ends came to 17 bases. CDR1 is SGHTA, CDR2 FQGNSA, per germline. The CDR3 covers 15 residues. CDR3 sequence: CASSLEYYGSREAFF. The CDR3 nucleotides are TGTGCCAGCAGCTTAGAGTATTATGGGTCCAGGGAAGCTTTCTTT.

This chain uses TRBV9 with TRBJ1-1; D ambiguous. The V end was cut by 4 bases, the J end by 7 bases, with 14 bases between. Germline-derived CDR1 and CDR2 are SGDLS and YYNGEE. The CDR3 length is 13 residues. CDR3 sequence reads: CASSNSHGLEAFF. DNA of the CDR3: TGTGCCAGCAGCAATTCGCATGGGCTTGAAGCTTTCTTT.

The chain recombines TRBV28 with TRBJ2-7, with a tentative D call TRBD2 (6 bases). Trimming took off 6 bases at V and 0 bases at J, with 15 bases between the two ends. The CDR3 sequence is 15 residues long. Germline V gene lookup returns CDR1 MDHEN and CDR2 SYDVKM. The CDR3, as DNA: TGTGCCAGCAGCAGGGACTTCGCAAGCTCCTACGAGCAGTACTTC. It codes for CASSRDFASSYEQYF. Combining the CDR3 with reference TRBV28 and TRBJ2-7 gives the whole variable domain DVKVTQSSRYLVKRTGEKVFLECVQDMDHENMFWYRQDPGLGLRLIYFSYDVKMKEKGDIPEGYSVSREKKERFSLILESASTNQTSMYLCASSRDFASSYEQYFGPGTRLTVT.

This chain links TRBV27 with TRBJ1-1, with D possibly TRBD1 on 5 matching bases. Germline V gene lookup returns CDR1 MNHEY and CDR2 SMNVEV (reference sequence). Trimming shortened V by 3 bases and J by 4 bases, and 9 bases separated the two germline ends. The CDR3 loop spans 13 amino acids. The CDR3 DNA follows: TGTGCCAGCAGTTTCGGGGGGATCACTGAAGCTTTCTTT. Translating gives CASSFGGITEAFF.

This chain connects TRBV6-1 to TRBJ1-4, with D possibly TRBD1 on 6 matching bases. This CDR3 region has 14 residues. Germline CDR1 reads MNHNS; CDR2 reads SASEGT. V was trimmed by 7 bases and J by 5 bases, leaving 14 bases between them. The CDR3 reads CASKLDRLNEKLFF. For the CDR3, the DNA is TGTGCCAGCAAGTTAGACAGGCTGAATGAAAAACTGTTTTTT.

The J gene is TRBJ1-2, the V gene TRBV18; 9 nucleotides match TRBD1. The CDR3 runs to 14 residues. CDR1 is KGHSH and CDR2 is LQKENI in the germline V gene. V was clipped by 2 bases and J by 4 bases; unmatched bases: 2. This CDR3 reads CASSPETGGYGYTF. CDR3 sequence (DNA): TGTGCCAGCTCACCAGAGACAGGGGGCTATGGCTACACCTTC.

This clone was seen only once. The chain employs TRBV7-9 and TRBJ2-7, with no clear D. Germline lookup yields CDR1 SEHNR and CDR2 FQNEAQ (reference sequence). CDR3 length equals 15 residues. Trimming pared 9 bases from V and 0 bases from J, leaving 18 bases between. CDR3 in DNA: TGTGCCAGTACTATCACTGAAGGTGACTCCTACGAGCAGTACTTC. This codes for CASTITEGDSYEQYF.

The rearrangement links TRBV4-3 to TRBJ1-1; 9 nucleotides match TRBD1. J gave up 1 base and V 1 base, and 4 bases lay outside the gene matches. From germline, CDR1 is LGHNA and CDR2 YSLEER. This CDR3 is 16 amino acids long. This CDR3 is CASSQGIQGANTEAFF. The CDR3, as DNA: TGCGCCAGCAGCCAAGGGATACAGGGGGCGAACACTGAAGCTTTCTTT.

The V and J genes are TRBV7-9 and TRBJ1-2; 8 nucleotides agree with TRBD1. V was clipped by 2 bases and J by 2 bases; unmatched bases: 4. In germline, CDR1 is SEHNR, CDR2 FQNEAQ (reference sequence). The CDR3 length is 15 residues. CDR3 nucleotide sequence: TGTGCCAGCAGCTTACCGACAGGGGAAAACTATGGCTACACCTTC. Residues: CASSLPTGENYGYTF.

The chain is built from TRBV7-9 and TRBJ2-1; 8 nucleotides line up with TRBD1. After removal of 5 bases from V and 4 bases from J, the junction contained 13 bases not matched to a gene. Per the germline V gene, CDR1 is SEHNR and CDR2 is FQNEAQ (reference sequence). The CDR3 is 17 residues long. The CDR3 spells CASSPGRGPPSYNEQFF. The CDR3 DNA reads TGTGCCAGCAGCCCAGGCAGGGGGCCACCATCTTACAATGAGCAGTTCTTC.

This clone was found once. The chain links TRBV6-6 to TRBJ1-1; 7 positions match TRBD1. CDR3 length: 15 residues. Trimming took 6 bases from V and 1 from J; bases not matched to a gene: 8. CDR1 and CDR2 (germline): MNHNY, SVGAGI (reference sequence). CDR3 nucleotide sequence: TGTGCCAGCAGCCGACACAGGGGCCCGAACACTGAAGCTTTCTTT. This codes for CASSRHRGPNTEAFF.

The chain uses TRBV11-3 and TRBJ1-1, with D unresolved. V gave up 3 bases and J gave up 4 bases, with 9 bases separating them. Germline CDR1 and CDR2: SGHNT and YENEEA. This CDR3 region has 13 residues. This CDR3 is CASSFGEFTEAFF. Here the CDR3 DNA reads TGTGCCAGCAGCTTCGGGGAGTTCACTGAAGCTTTCTTT.

This clone was counted only a few times. The rearrangement joins TRBV7-2 to TRBJ1-2; 7 nucleotides match TRBD1. The V and J ends lost 1 base and 8 bases, in that order; junction bases with no gene match: 4. The CDR3 length is 13 residues. CDR1 SGHTA and CDR2 FQGNSA come from the germline V gene. CDR3 in amino acids: CASSLEGARGYTF. In DNA, the CDR3 is TGTGCCAGCAGCTTAGAGGGGGCAAGGGGCTACACCTTC.

The table lists this clone with a few counts. The chain has TRBV28 and TRBJ1-2; D remains ambiguous. This CDR3 has 11 amino acids. CDR1 and CDR2 (germline): MDHEN, SYDVKM. The germline V and J ends were trimmed by 8 bases and 1 base, with 5 bases remaining between them. CDR3 DNA: TGTGCCAGCCGGGATAACTATGGCTACACCTTC. This sequence encodes CASRDNYGYTF.

The J gene is TRBJ1-2, the V gene TRBV27; D is perhaps TRBD1 (6 bases). Germline V gene lookup returns CDR1 MNHEY and CDR2 SMNVEV (reference sequence). The CDR3 covers 16 residues. With 5 bases removed from V and 3 bases from J, the gap between germline ends came to 19 bases. CDR3 bases: TGTGCCAGCAGTCGACAGGCGACGGTACCTCACTATGGCTACACCTTC. Amino acids: CASSRQATVPHYGYTF.

The chain carries TRBV28 and TRBJ2-7; 14 bases are a match to TRBD2. Germline-derived CDR1 and CDR2 are MDHEN and SYDVKM. CDR3 length equals 17 residues. The junction had 9 bases not matched to a gene; V was cut back by 4 bases and J by 4 bases. As DNA, the CDR3 is TGTGCCAGCAGTTCCGTAAGACTAGCGGGAGGGGCTTACGAGCAGTACTTC. It encodes CASSSVRLAGGAYEQYF.

The CDR3 DNA reads as TGTGCCAGCCTAGTAGCGGGAGTTTCCAATGAGCAGTTCTTC. It codes for CASLVAGVSNEQFF. The chain employs TRBV7-9 and TRBJ2-1; 9 bases fit TRBD2. After removal of 8 bases from V and 6 bases from J, the junction contained 8 bases not matched to a gene. The CDR3 is 14 residues long. Germline loops: CDR1 SEHNR, CDR2 FQNEAQ (reference sequence). Full variable domain (remainder filled in from reference TRBV7-9 and TRBJ2-1): DTGVSQNPRHKITKRGQNVTFRCDPISEHNRLYWYRQTLGQGPEFLTYFQNEAQLEKSRLLSDRFSAERPKGSFSTLEIQRTEQGDSAMYLCASLVAGVSNEQFFGPGTRLTVL.

V and J are TRBV7-9 and TRBJ2-3; 8 bases fit TRBD2. The V segment lost 5 bases and the J segment 4 bases; nucleotides outside the gene matches: 11. Germline V lookup: CDR1 SEHNR, CDR2 FQNEAQ (reference sequence). CDR3 size: 16 residues. CDR3 residues: CASSADLAGLSDTQYF. CDR3 nucleotides: TGTGCCAGCAGCGCGGATTTAGCGGGACTATCAGATACGCAGTATTTT. Full variable domain (rest looked up from reference TRBV7-9 and TRBJ2-3): DTGVSQNPRHKITKRGQNVTFRCDPISEHNRLYWYRQTLGQGPEFLTYFQNEAQLEKSRLLSDRFSAERPKGSFSTLEIQRTEQGDSAMYLCASSADLAGLSDTQYFGPGTRLTVL.

J is TRBJ2-3 and V is TRBV7-8; 11 nucleotides align to TRBD2. The V gene end was trimmed by 2 bases and the J gene end by 0 bases; junction bases not matched to a gene: 7. Germline-derived CDR1 and CDR2 are SGHVS and FQNEAQ. The CDR3 covers 18 residues. The CDR3 sequence is CASSLPLAGGFSTDTQYF. The DNA of the CDR3 is TGTGCCAGCAGCTTACCGCTAGCGGGGGGCTTTAGCACAGATACGCAGTATTTT.

V is TRBV5-6 and J is TRBJ2-7; no reliable D call. CDR1 and CDR2 from the germline V gene are SGHDT and YYEEEE. V was shortened by 7 bases and J by 3 bases, with 17 bases between the two germline ends. The CDR3 has 14 amino acids. The CDR3 DNA reads as TGTGCCAGCGGTCACCGACTTTTCATCTACGAGCAGTACTTC. Its protein product is CASGHRLFIYEQYF.